The 22 T cell receptor beta chains listed next were all sequenced from one sample in a study of spatial heterogeneity in lung cancer. Time point: blood at routine non-recurrence follow-up after resection. TCRdb re-derived calls from the 5' RACE reads in MiXCR, one entry per CDR3 protein. The sample comprises 7,500 to 10,000 distinct CDR3 sequences, under 30% of which are singletons, and roughly 3.8% rests with the top ten. The material was PBMCs, obtained at follow-up. The origin of the receptors is a female donor with early-stage non-small cell lung cancer.

This chain links TRBV6-2 or TRBV6-3 with TRBJ2-1; D not resolved. CDR3 size: 16 residues. V gave up 2 bases and J gave up 2 bases, with 13 bases separating them. Germline V gene lookup returns CDR1 MNHEY and CDR2 SVGEGT. CDR3 in DNA: TGTGCCAGCAGTTACAGGACGGAAAAAGCCTACAATGAGCAGTTCTTC. Translated: CASSYRTEKAYNEQFF.

The chain joins TRBV28 to TRBJ2-7, with TRBD1 matching 9 bases. The germline V gene has CDR1 MDHEN and CDR2 SYDVKM. The CDR3 consists of 15 residues. V gave up 6 bases and J gave up 2 bases; unmatched junction bases: 8. CDR3 residues: CASRSGGQGTYEQYF. The CDR3 coding sequence is TGTGCCAGCAGATCCGGGGGACAGGGCACCTACGAGCAGTACTTC.

V and J are TRBV12-3 or TRBV12-4 and TRBJ1-4; D gene ambiguous. Trimming took 10 bases from V and 0 from J, leaving 12 bases between them. The CDR3 is 14 residues long. The CDR3 bases are TGTGCCACCACCTCAAGAGCAACTAATGAAAAACTGTTTTTT. Translating it yields CATTSRATNEKLFF.

The chain links TRBV19 to TRBJ1-5; perhaps TRBD1 as D (5 bases). The V end was cut by 6 bases, the J end by 5 bases, with 8 bases between. Germline loops: CDR1 LNHDA, CDR2 SQIVND (reference sequence). The CDR3 is 12 amino acids. The CDR3 DNA is TGTGCCAGTAGGGGGGGTTATCAGCCCCAGCATTTT. It encodes CASRGGYQPQHF.

The J gene is TRBJ2-7, the V gene TRBV2; 10 bases map to TRBD1. The CDR3 length is 11 residues. The J segment lost 6 bases and the V segment lost 10 bases, leaving 3 bases of the junction unmatched. Germline CDR1 SNHLY, CDR2 FYNNEI. In DNA form, the CDR3 reads TGTGCCACAGGACAGGGGGGCGAGCAGTACTTC. Protein sequence: CATGQGGEQYF.

This clonotype was observed a handful of times. The chain has TRBV29-1 and TRBJ2-7; D perhaps matches TRBD1 (6 bases). Germline loops: CDR1 SQVTM, CDR2 ANQGSEA. This CDR3 region has 11 residues. The germline V and J ends were trimmed by 4 bases and 4 bases, with 8 bases remaining between them. The chain's CDR3 is CSVADSYEQYF. CDR3 DNA sequence: TGCAGCGTTGCGGACAGTTACGAGCAGTACTTC.

The chain links TRBV25-1 to TRBJ2-7, with D maybe TRBD1 (6 bases). CDR1 and CDR2 (germline): MGHDK, SYGVNS. The CDR3 covers 13 residues. Trimming left V 4 bases short and J 6 bases short, with 13 bases between. CDR3 in amino acids: CASSAAGDREQYF. The CDR3 DNA reads TGTGCCAGCAGTGCTGCAGGGGACCGCGAGCAGTACTTC.

This clonotype was observed a few times. The chain couples TRBV4-3 to TRBJ2-3; 10 positions match TRBD2. Trimming at V came to 0 bases and at J to 2 bases, leaving 8 bases not matched to a gene. Germline CDR1 LGHNA, CDR2 YSLEER. The CDR3 totals 18 residues. The CDR3: CASSQDMGSGRTTDTQYF. The CDR3 DNA follows: TGCGCCAGCAGCCAAGATATGGGTAGCGGGAGGACCACAGATACGCAGTATTTT.

This clonotype was detected a few times. The rearrangement links TRBV7-2 to TRBJ2-3; 8 nucleotides line up with TRBD2. The germline gives CDR1 SGHTA, CDR2 FQGNSA. Trimming took 1 base from V and 2 from J; bases not matched to a gene: 5. The CDR3 is 16 residues long. The CDR3 protein is CASSLVGGRNTDTQYF. CDR3 bases: TGTGCCAGCAGCTTAGTTGGCGGGAGGAACACAGATACGCAGTATTTT.

The rearrangement links TRBV7-6 to TRBJ2-5, with a tentative D call TRBD2 (6 bases). This CDR3 has 14 residues. Trimming took off 0 bases at V and 5 bases at J, with 10 bases between the two ends. The germline V gene has CDR1 SGHVS and CDR2 FNYEAQ. The CDR3 loop reads CASSLAPGGETQYF. The CDR3 region has the DNA TGTGCCAGCAGCTTAGCGCCCGGAGGGGAGACCCAGTACTTC. Full variable domain (rest looked up from reference TRBV7-6 and TRBJ2-5): GAGVSQSPRYKVTKRGQDVALRCDPISGHVSLYWYRQALGQGPEFLTYFNYEAQQDKSGLPNDRFSAERPEGSISTLTIQRTEQRDSAMYRCASSLAPGGETQYFGPGTRLLVL.

V is TRBV29-1 and J is TRBJ2-1; 13 bases align to TRBD2. This CDR3 contains 14 residues. The ends lost 6 bases at V and 6 bases at J; junction bases unmatched: 5. In germline, CDR1 is SQVTM, CDR2 ANQGSEA. CDR3 sequence (DNA): TGCAGCGTCGAGACTAGCGGGAGGCCCAATGAGCAGTTCTTC. Protein: CSVETSGRPNEQFF.

The V call is TRBV28, the J call TRBJ2-2; 7 nucleotides align to TRBD1. Germline trimming cut 6 bases from V and 7 bases from J; bases unmatched to any gene: 5. Germline CDR1 is MDHEN and CDR2 is SYDVKM. The CDR3 is 13 amino acids. The CDR3 spells CASRYRQGGELFF. DNA for the CDR3: TGTGCCAGCAGATATCGACAGGGCGGGGAGCTGTTTTTT.

This clonotype has just a few counts. The chain employs TRBV4-1 and TRBJ2-2; D unresolved. CDR1 is MGHRA, CDR2 YSYEKL, per germline. The CDR3 is 17 residues long. The V and J ends lost 0 bases and 0 bases respectively, with 11 bases between them. In DNA, the CDR3 is TGCGCCAGCAGCCAAGACAGCCTATTAACGAACACCGGGGAGCTGTTTTTT. Translation: CASSQDSLLTNTGELFF.

The chain recombines TRBV16 with TRBJ1-2, with TRBD1 as a possible D gene (5 bases). V was trimmed by 6 bases and J by 4 bases, leaving 15 bases between them. Germline CDR1 is KGHSY and CDR2 is FQNENV. This CDR3 comprises 14 residues. Here the CDR3 DNA reads TGTGCCAGCAGTCAAAACACCCAGGGCTATGGCTACACCTTC. It codes for CASSQNTQGYGYTF.

This clonotype occurred a few times. J is TRBJ1-5 and V is TRBV6-5, with a tentative D call TRBD1 (5 bases). The CDR3 runs to 15 residues. V was trimmed by 6 bases and J by 0 bases, leaving 12 bases between them. The germline gives CDR1 MNHEY, CDR2 SVGAGI. The CDR3 sequence is CASRPGIISNQPQHF. In DNA, the CDR3 is TGTGCCAGCAGGCCAGGGATCATTAGCAATCAGCCCCAGCATTTT.

By its share, this clonotype is medium-sized (0.01 to 0.1%). The chain carries TRBV6-1 and TRBJ2-7; TRBD1 agrees at 9 bases. The CDR3 has 14 amino acids. Germline CDR1 reads MNHNS; CDR2 reads SASEGT. Trimming took 11 bases from V and 2 from J; bases not matched to a gene: 10. CDR3 in DNA: TGTGCCGGGACTCCCGGGACAGGGACCTACGAGCAGTACTTC. Translation: CAGTPGTGTYEQYF.

This clonotype was observed a handful of times. The chain links TRBV3-1 to TRBJ2-7, with a tentative D call TRBD1 (5 bases). Trimming cost V 5 bases and J 1 base, with 12 bases left between them. This CDR3 is built from 14 residues. CDR1 LGHDT and CDR2 YNNKEL come from the germline V gene (reference sequence). The CDR3 nucleotides read TGTGCCAGCAGCGGGCACGGACAATCCTACGAGCAGTACTTC. Its protein is CASSGHGQSYEQYF.

This clonotype was counted only a few times. V gene TRBV7-8 combines with J gene TRBJ2-1; possible D gene TRBD2, 7 bases. Germline lookup yields CDR1 SGHVS and CDR2 FQNEAQ. The CDR3 runs 19 residues. With 0 bases removed from V and 3 bases from J, the gap between germline ends came to 21 bases. The CDR3: CASSLAGRGPSGYYNEQFF. CDR3 nucleotide sequence: TGTGCCAGCAGCTTAGCAGGCAGGGGCCCTAGCGGCTACTACAATGAGCAGTTCTTC.

The gene calls are TRBV9 and TRBJ2-2; TRBD1 is a possible D gene (5 bases). This CDR3 is built from 14 residues. Between the trimmed V and J ends, which lost 5 bases and 0 bases, there was a span of 8 bases. Germline V gene sequence: CDR1 SGDLS, CDR2 YYNGEE. CDR3 region: CASRQVANTGELFF. CDR3 nucleotide sequence: TGTGCCAGCAGACAGGTCGCGAACACCGGGGAGCTGTTTTTT.

This clonotype was counted between two and nine times. This chain joins TRBV19 and TRBJ2-2; weak D call: TRBD2 (6 bases). CDR3 length: 15 residues. Germline V gene data show CDR1 as LNHDA and CDR2 as SQIVND (reference sequence). The V end lost 3 bases, the J end lost 4 bases, and 12 bases lay between the germline ends. For the CDR3, the DNA is TGTGCCAGTAGTATCCAGCGGGCCTCCACCGGGGAGCTGTTTTTT. Translation gives CASSIQRASTGELFF.

The V and J genes are TRBV10-2 and TRBJ2-6, with a possible D match to TRBD1 (5 bases). CDR1 and CDR2 from the germline V gene are WSHSY and SAAADI. The CDR3 is 16 amino acids. V was pared by 3 bases and J by 2 bases, with 11 bases between. The CDR3 DNA follows: TGCGCCAGCAGTGACAGGGTTAGCCCTGGGGCCAACGTCCTGACTTTC. It specifies CASSDRVSPGANVLTF.

J is TRBJ2-3 and V is TRBV20-1; the match to TRBD2 covers 9 bases. J lost 8 bases, V lost 5 bases, and 14 bases had no gene match. The CDR3 spans 15 residues. Per the germline V gene, CDR1 is DFQATT and CDR2 is SNEGSKA (reference sequence). The CDR3 nucleotides are TGCAGTGCTCTGGTGGCTAGCGGGACGCCTAGTACGCAGTATTTT. Protein: CSALVASGTPSTQYF.